This T cell receptor beta chain is from a study of lymphopenia after photon versus proton radiotherapy. A remark on this clone: Antigen unknown.

Study results and limitations: Better survival with proton therapy was suggested as possible, not demonstrated. Proton therapy kept repertoires fairly stable, unlike photons, which gained effector/memory cells. After the lymphocyte nadir, photon-treated repertoires showed oligoclonal expansion, especially of CD8+ Temra cells. A bigger post-nadir fall in TCR diversity correlated inversely with survival time in deceased patients.

TCRdb's table, derived via immunoSEQ multiplex PCR, lists solely in-frame clones and lacks some. This table has about 65,000 clones, 87% appearing once. The length of the CDR3 is 14 residues. V lost 0 bases, J lost 5 bases, and 10 bases lay in between. Looked up from germline, CDR1 is MNHEY and CDR2 is SVGAGI. The V call is TRBV6-5, the J call TRBJ2-5; D ambiguous. The sequencing used peripheral blood, collected from a patient treated with proton-based radiotherapy. The receptor was derived from a man at least 80 years old with esophageal cancer. The CDR3, as DNA: TGTGCCAGCAGTTACTCGACGGGTGGGGAGACCCAGTACTTC. This encodes CASSYSTGGETQYF.